A single sample gave rise to the 24 T cell receptor beta chains below, sequenced in a study of T cell responses to AZD1222 COVID-19 vaccine. Generated by immunoSEQ multiplex PCR, the TCRdb table keeps only in-frame clones and is missing some. The table has roughly 200,000 clones, around 94% seen once. Here the sequenced sample was peripheral blood, taken 28 days after the second dose of the MenACWY control vaccine. These TCRs come from an adult who received the MenACWY meningococcal vaccine as a control.

The V and J genes are TRBV5-6 and TRBJ1-1; D uncertain. The CDR3 spans 12 residues. Germline V lookup: CDR1 SGHDT, CDR2 YYEEEE. With 0 bases removed from V and 6 bases from J, the gap between germline ends came to 6 bases. This CDR3 is CASSLGLAEAFF. CDR3 nucleotides: TGTGCCAGCAGCTTGGGCTTGGCTGAAGCTTTCTTT. Full variable domain (outside the CDR3, taken from reference TRBV5-6 and TRBJ1-1): DAGVTQSPTHLIKTRGQQVTLRCSPKSGHDTVSWYQQALGQGPQFIFQYYEEEERQRGNFPDRFSGHQFPNYSSELNVNALLLGDSALYLCASSLGLAEAFFGQGTRLTVV.

This chain joins TRBV19 and TRBJ2-1; perhaps TRBD1 as D (6 bases). V was cut by 3 bases and J by 10 bases, with 13 bases left in between. The CDR3 has 13 amino acids. CDR1 and CDR2 (germline): LNHDA, SQIVND (reference sequence). The CDR3 sequence is CASSINRENEQFF. CDR3 sequence (DNA): TGTGCCAGTAGTATTAACAGGGAAAACGAGCAGTTCTTC.

J is TRBJ2-3 and V is TRBV6-2 or TRBV6-3; 8 bases line up with TRBD2. Germline V CDR1 and CDR2: MNHEY, SVGEGT. The J segment lost 3 bases and the V segment lost 4 bases, leaving 3 bases of the junction unmatched. The CDR3 has 14 residues. The DNA for the CDR3 is TGTGCCAGCAGTTTTGGACTAGCTACAGATACGCAGTATTTT. Its translation is CASSFGLATDTQYF.

This chain connects TRBV2 to TRBJ1-2, with 11 bases matching TRBD1. The CDR3 extends over 15 amino acids. Germline V gene lookup returns CDR1 SNHLY and CDR2 FYNNEI. Germline trimming cut 6 bases from V and 6 bases from J; bases unmatched to any gene: 9. CDR3 sequence: CASRGRGQGADGYTF. Written as DNA, the CDR3 is TGTGCCAGCAGGGGCCGCGGACAGGGGGCTGATGGCTACACCTTC. Drawing the rest from reference TRBV2 and TRBJ1-2, the complete variable domain is EPEVTQTPSHQVTQMGQEVILRCVPISNHLYFYWYRQILGQKVEFLVSFYNNEISEKSEIFDDQFSVERPDGSNFTLKIRSTKLEDSAMYFCASRGRGQGADGYTFGSGTRLTVV.

The rearrangement joins TRBV3-1 (or the pseudogene TRBV3-2) to TRBJ2-5; 11 bases are a match to TRBD2. Germline V gives CDR1 LGHDT, CDR2 YNNKEL (reference sequence). This CDR3 has 15 amino acids. V dropped 2 bases and J dropped 5; count of bases not matched to a gene: 4. CDR3 loop: CASSQLAGGGETQYF. For the CDR3, the DNA is TGTGCCAGCAGCCAACTAGCGGGAGGCGGGGAGACCCAGTACTTC.

J is TRBJ2-5 and V is TRBV11-2, with a tentative D call TRBD2 (5 bases). Germline V lookup: CDR1 SGHAT, CDR2 FQNNGV. The V and J ends lost 1 base and 10 bases respectively, with 10 bases between them. This CDR3 contains 12 residues. CDR3 region: CASSLGGVGQYF. The DNA for the CDR3 is TGTGCCAGCAGCTTAGGGGGAGTCGGCCAGTACTTC.

CDR3 sequence (DNA): TGTGCCTGGAGGAGGACCCGGGCAGGGGCCTTCTCCTACAATGAGCAGTTCTTC. Its translation: CAWRRTRAGAFSYNEQFF. The V gene is TRBV30, the J gene TRBJ2-1; D may be TRBD1 (6 bases). V was shortened by 3 bases and J by 0 bases, with 21 bases between the two germline ends. The germline V gene encodes CDR1 GTSNPN and CDR2 SVGIG (reference sequence). There are 18 residues in the CDR3.

This clone showed up just once. The chain couples TRBV27 to TRBJ2-1; 7 bases match TRBD1. This CDR3 contains 15 residues. Looked up from germline, CDR1 is MNHEY and CDR2 is SMNVEV (reference sequence). Trimming removed 5 bases from V and 7 bases from J; junction bases left unmatched: 11. The CDR3 region has the DNA TGTGCCAGCAGTCCCCCAGGGGGTTGGTTGAATGAGCAGTTCTTC. This sequence encodes CASSPPGGWLNEQFF.

This sequence joins TRBV27 and TRBJ2-6, with D hard to call. The CDR3 covers 13 residues. Looked up from germline, CDR1 is MNHEY and CDR2 is SMNVEV (reference sequence). V was cut by 7 bases and J by 0 bases, with 4 bases left in between. As DNA, the CDR3 is TGTGCCAGCAAGATCTCTGGGGCCAACGTCCTGACTTTC. It translates to CASKISGANVLTF.

This clone appeared once. The chain employs TRBV6-8 and TRBJ1-2; 7 bases align to TRBD1. The CDR3 runs to 18 residues. Trimming cost V 2 bases and J 4 bases; bases outside gene matches: 16. From germline, CDR1 is MNHGY and CDR2 SAAAGT. The CDR3 sequence is CASSYPVCRGPPPYGYTF. Written as DNA, the CDR3 is TGTGCCAGCAGTTACCCGGTGTGTAGGGGGCCCCCTCCCTATGGCTACACCTTC.

The chain combines TRBV5-1 with TRBJ1-3; a weak D match, TRBD1 (5 bases). Deletions cut 0 bases from V and 1 base from J, with 14 bases between. Germline loops: CDR1 SGHRS, CDR2 YFSETQ. The CDR3 totals 17 residues. The CDR3 here is CASSLASGPRSGNTIYF. The CDR3, as DNA: TGCGCCAGCAGCTTGGCCTCAGGGCCAAGGTCTGGAAACACCATATATTTT.

The chain recombines TRBV18 with TRBJ2-1, with unresolved D. The ends were cut back, 4 bases at V and 2 bases at J, with 12 bases in the middle. Germline-derived CDR1 and CDR2 are KGHSH and LQKENI. There are 15 residues in the CDR3. The CDR3 sequence: CASSQDRGPYNEQFF. The DNA of the CDR3 is TGTGCCAGCTCACAGGACCGTGGCCCCTACAATGAGCAGTTCTTC.

The chain combines TRBV6-5 with TRBJ1-5, with D unresolved. Trimming removed 8 bases from V and 0 bases from J, with 8 bases in between. CDR3 length: 13 amino acids. CDR1 is MNHEY and CDR2 is SVGAGI in the germline V gene. CDR3 coding DNA: TGTGCCAGCGGAGGGAGTAGCAATCAGCCCCAGCATTTT. Translating gives CASGGSSNQPQHF.

This chain uses TRBV7-2 with TRBJ2-1; D not certain. In germline, CDR1 is SGHTA, CDR2 FQGNSA. V was clipped by 2 bases and J by 4 bases, with 12 bases between them. The CDR3 is 15 amino acids. CDR3 sequence reads: CASSLTVPPYNEQFF. CDR3 nucleotide sequence: TGTGCCAGCAGCTTAACCGTCCCCCCGTACAATGAGCAGTTCTTC.

This clone was seen a single time. The chain joins TRBV12-3 or TRBV12-4 to TRBJ1-2; D is unclear. V dropped 3 bases and J dropped 4 bases, with 9 bases sitting between them. The CDR3 is made up of 13 amino acids. CDR3 nucleotide sequence: TGTGCCAGCAGTTTTGAACTATTCTATGGCTACACCTTC. Its protein product is CASSFELFYGYTF.

This clone was seen just once. The chain carries TRBV11-3 and TRBJ1-2; unclear D gene. CDR3 length equals 12 residues. The germline V gene has CDR1 SGHNT and CDR2 YENEEA. V was clipped by 8 bases and J by 8 bases, with 15 bases between them. DNA of the CDR3: TGTGCCAGCGGCTCTGGAGGACGGGGCTACACCTTC. Amino acids: CASGSGGRGYTF.

The gene calls are TRBV5-8 and TRBJ2-7; unclear D gene. Germline V gene sequence: CDR1 SGHTS, CDR2 YDEGEE. The CDR3 spans 17 residues. The germline V and J ends were trimmed by 0 bases and 3 bases, with 19 bases remaining between them. CDR3 bases: TGTGCCAGCAGCTTGGGAAGCGACTTTAGCCGCAACTACGAGCAGTACTTC. This gives the protein CASSLGSDFSRNYEQYF.

V and J are TRBV7-9 and TRBJ2-2; 8 bases match TRBD1. V was clipped by 7 bases and J by 6 bases; unmatched bases: 7. Germline CDR1 SEHNR, CDR2 FQNEAQ (reference sequence). The CDR3 is 14 residues long. CDR3 loop: CASIVTGASGELFF. CDR3 bases: TGTGCCAGCATCGTGACAGGGGCTTCCGGGGAGCTGTTTTTT.

The chain is built from TRBV10-2 and TRBJ1-1; D not resolved. This CDR3 spans 12 amino acids. Trimming left V 9 bases short and J 7 bases short, with 15 bases between. From germline, CDR1 is WSHSY and CDR2 SAAADI. This CDR3 is CASTPNGHEAFF. CDR3 bases: TGCGCCAGTACCCCTAATGGCCATGAAGCTTTCTTT.

The rearrangement uses TRBV7-8 and TRBJ2-1; maybe TRBD1 (6 bases). From germline, CDR1 is SGHVS and CDR2 FQNEAQ. The CDR3 is 15 residues long. Trimming took off 5 bases at V and 0 bases at J, with 11 bases between the two ends. The CDR3 bases are TGTGCCAGCAGCCAGGACAGCCGCTCCTACAATGAGCAGTTCTTC. It is translated as CASSQDSRSYNEQFF. Variable domain in full (rest from reference TRBV7-8 and TRBJ2-1): GAGVSQSPRYKVAKRGQDVALRCDPISGHVSLFWYQQALGQGPEFLTYFQNEAQLDKSGLPSDRFFAERPEGSVSTLKIQRTQQEDSAVYLCASSQDSRSYNEQFFGPGTRLTVL.

V is TRBV9 and J is TRBJ2-7, with D possibly matching TRBD2 (6 bases). The CDR3 has 15 residues. Germline CDR1 SGDLS, CDR2 YYNGEE. The V and J ends lost 2 bases and 1 base respectively, with 13 bases between them. The CDR3 loop is CASSVRGTESYEQYF. Here the CDR3 DNA reads TGTGCCAGCAGCGTCCGCGGGACCGAATCCTACGAGCAGTACTTC.

V and J are TRBV4-2 and TRBJ2-1, with TRBD2 matching over 10 bases. Per germline, CDR1 LGHNA and CDR2 YNFKEQ. J gave up 7 bases and V 0 bases, and 6 bases lay outside the gene matches. The CDR3 is 16 residues long. For the CDR3, the DNA is TGTGCCAGCAGCCAAGATCTAGCGGGAGTCATTAATGAGCAGTTCTTC. It is translated as CASSQDLAGVINEQFF.

V gene TRBV30 combines with J gene TRBJ1-3; D is possibly TRBD1 (6 bases). This CDR3 comprises 13 residues. V lost 4 bases to trimming and J lost 10 bases, with 17 bases between them. From germline, CDR1 is GTSNPN and CDR2 SVGIG (reference sequence). The DNA for the CDR3 is TGTGCCTGGACGGGGGCAAGTACCGGGACCATATATTTT. It codes for CAWTGASTGTIYF.

The chain employs TRBV6-2 or TRBV6-3 and TRBJ1-3, with D perhaps TRBD1 (5 bases). There are 14 residues in the CDR3. Trimming pared 2 bases from V and 2 bases from J, leaving 7 bases between. Germline lookup yields CDR1 MNHEY and CDR2 SVGEGT. The CDR3 protein is CASSYGGAGNTIYF. DNA for the CDR3: TGTGCCAGCAGTTACGGAGGGGCTGGAAACACCATATATTTT.